This entry is about one TCR beta chain. These data belong to a study of shared T cell receptors in the human thymus. V lost 1 base, J lost 7 bases, and 17 bases lay in between. The CDR3 contains 16 residues. Looked up from germline, CDR1 is MNHNS and CDR2 is SASEGT. TCRdb's copy holds only in-frame clones and misses some; the assay was immunoSEQ multiplex PCR. The sample shows 450,000 to 650,000 clones, approximately 80% of them seen only once. This same sample was also taken into another study, of human thymus T cells.

The V call is TRBV6-1, the J call TRBJ2-1; TRBD2 might be the D (5 bases). Sequencing was carried out using thymocytes. This clonotype originated in a boy under two years old with a congenital heart defect. CDR3 region: CASSEVGVRPHNEQFF. Written as DNA, the CDR3 is TGTGCCAGCAGTGAAGTGGGAGTCCGCCCCCATAATGAGCAGTTCTTC.